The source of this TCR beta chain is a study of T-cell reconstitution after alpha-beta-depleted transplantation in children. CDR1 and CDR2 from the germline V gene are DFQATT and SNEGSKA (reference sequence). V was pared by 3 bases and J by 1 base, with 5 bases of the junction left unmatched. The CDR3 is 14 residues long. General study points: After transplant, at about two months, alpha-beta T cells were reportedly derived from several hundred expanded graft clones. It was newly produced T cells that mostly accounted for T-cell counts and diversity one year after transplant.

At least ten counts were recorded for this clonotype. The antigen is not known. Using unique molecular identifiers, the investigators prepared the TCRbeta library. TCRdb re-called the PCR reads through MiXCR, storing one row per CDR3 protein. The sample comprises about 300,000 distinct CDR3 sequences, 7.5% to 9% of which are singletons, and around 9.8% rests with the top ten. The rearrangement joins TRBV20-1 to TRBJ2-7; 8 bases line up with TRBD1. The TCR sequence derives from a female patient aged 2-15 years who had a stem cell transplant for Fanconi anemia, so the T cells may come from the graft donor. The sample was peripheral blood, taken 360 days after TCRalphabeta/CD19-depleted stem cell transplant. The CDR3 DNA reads TGCAGTGCTAGGATCGGACAGGGTTCCTACGAGCAGTACTTC. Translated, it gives CSARIGQGSYEQYF.